Detailed here is one T cell receptor beta chain. V was pared by 2 bases and J by 5 bases, with 12 bases between. Germline CDR1 and CDR2: MNHEY and SMNVEV (reference sequence). The CDR3 totals 14 residues. This record comes from a study of glioma-infiltrating T cells after dendritic cell vaccination. The wider study: Glioblastoma patients came from Phase I and II dendritic cell vaccination trials.

Libraries were prepared by immunoSEQ multiplex PCR; TCRdb keeps only in-frame clonotypes and omits some of them. The sample records about 95,000 clones, roughly 84% being singletons. The receptor's source is a human donor with glioblastoma. V is TRBV27 and J is TRBJ1-1; a weak D match, TRBD1 (5 bases). The input for sequencing was blood, taken before dendritic cell vaccination. The DNA for the CDR3 is TGTGCCAGCAGTTTAGAAGGGGCCGGGACTGAAGCTTTCTTT. It specifies CASSLEGAGTEAFF.